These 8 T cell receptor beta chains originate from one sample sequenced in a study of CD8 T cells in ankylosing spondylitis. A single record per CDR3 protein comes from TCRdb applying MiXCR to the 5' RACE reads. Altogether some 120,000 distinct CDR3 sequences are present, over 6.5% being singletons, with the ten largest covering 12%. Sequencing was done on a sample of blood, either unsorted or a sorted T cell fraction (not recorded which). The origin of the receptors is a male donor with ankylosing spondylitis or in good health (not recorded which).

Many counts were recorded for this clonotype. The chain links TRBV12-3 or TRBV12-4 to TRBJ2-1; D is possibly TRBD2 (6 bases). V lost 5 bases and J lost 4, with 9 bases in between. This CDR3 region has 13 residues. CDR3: CASSTGTYNEQFF. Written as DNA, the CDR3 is TGTGCCAGCAGTACCGGGACTTACAATGAGCAGTTCTTC.

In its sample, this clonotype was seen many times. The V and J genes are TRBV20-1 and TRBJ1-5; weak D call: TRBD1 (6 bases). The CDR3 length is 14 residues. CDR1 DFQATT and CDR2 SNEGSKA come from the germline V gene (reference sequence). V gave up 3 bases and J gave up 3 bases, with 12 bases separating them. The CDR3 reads CSASTGQFNQPQHF. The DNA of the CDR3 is TGCAGTGCTAGTACCGGACAGTTCAATCAGCCCCAGCATTTT.

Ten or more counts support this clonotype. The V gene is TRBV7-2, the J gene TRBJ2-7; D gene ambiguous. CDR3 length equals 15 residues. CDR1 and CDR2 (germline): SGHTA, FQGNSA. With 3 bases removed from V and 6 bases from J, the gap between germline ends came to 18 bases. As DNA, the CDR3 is TGTGCCAGCAGCTTGACTGGGAAATCCGCTCCCGAGCAGTACTTC. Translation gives CASSLTGKSAPEQYF.

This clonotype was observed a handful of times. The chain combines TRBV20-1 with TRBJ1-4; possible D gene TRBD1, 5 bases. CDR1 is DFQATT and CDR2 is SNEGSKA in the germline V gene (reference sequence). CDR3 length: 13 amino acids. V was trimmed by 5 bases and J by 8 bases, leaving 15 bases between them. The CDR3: CSAGWGGVEKLFF. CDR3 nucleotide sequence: TGCAGTGCTGGGTGGGGGGGGGTGGAAAAACTGTTTTTT.

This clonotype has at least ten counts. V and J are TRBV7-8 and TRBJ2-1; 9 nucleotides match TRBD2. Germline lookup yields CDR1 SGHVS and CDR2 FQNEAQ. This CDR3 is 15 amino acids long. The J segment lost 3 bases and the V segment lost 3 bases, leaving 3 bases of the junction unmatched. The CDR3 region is CASSFSGGHYNEQFF. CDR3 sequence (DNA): TGTGCCAGCAGCTTTAGCGGGGGACACTACAATGAGCAGTTCTTC. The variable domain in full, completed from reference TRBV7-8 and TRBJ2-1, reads GAGVSQSPRYKVAKRGQDVALRCDPISGHVSLFWYQQALGQGPEFLTYFQNEAQLDKSGLPSDRFFAERPEGSVSTLKIQRTQQEDSAVYLCASSFSGGHYNEQFFGPGTRLTVL.

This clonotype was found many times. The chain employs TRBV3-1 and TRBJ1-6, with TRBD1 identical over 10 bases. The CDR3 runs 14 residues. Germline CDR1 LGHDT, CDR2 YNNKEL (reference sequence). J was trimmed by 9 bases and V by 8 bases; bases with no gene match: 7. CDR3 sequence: CASGRQGASSPLHF. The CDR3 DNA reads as TGTGCCAGCGGGCGACAGGGGGCTAGTTCACCCCTCCACTTT.

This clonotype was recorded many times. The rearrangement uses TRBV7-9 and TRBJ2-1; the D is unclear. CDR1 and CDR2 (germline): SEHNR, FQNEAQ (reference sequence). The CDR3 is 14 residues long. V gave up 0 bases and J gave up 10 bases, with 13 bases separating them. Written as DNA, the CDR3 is TGTGCCAGCAGCTTAGCGATTCGATTCAGGGAGCAGTTCTTC. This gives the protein CASSLAIRFREQFF.

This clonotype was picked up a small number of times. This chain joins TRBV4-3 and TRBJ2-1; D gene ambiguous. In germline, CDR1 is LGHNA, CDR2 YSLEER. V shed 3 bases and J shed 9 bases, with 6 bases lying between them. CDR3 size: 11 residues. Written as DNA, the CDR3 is TGCGCCAGCAGCCATATAGGTGAGCAGTTCTTC. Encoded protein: CASSHIGEQFF.